This TCR beta chain originates from a study of response to subunit inactivated influenza vaccine. TCRdb itself ran the RT-PCR reads through MiXCR, one entry per CDR3 protein. The sample shows hundreds of thousands of distinct CDR3 sequences, 12% of them seen only once. This clonotype was observed many times. The sample was PBMCs from blood, taken on the day of vaccination. The TCR comes from a man aged 50-59 years who received an inactivated influenza vaccine.

The CDR3 coding sequence is TGCGCCAGCAGCCAGGGACAGATGGAAGGGGCTGAAGCTTTCTTT. Translated: CASSQGQMEGAEAFF. V is TRBV4-1 and J is TRBJ1-1, with 7 bases matching TRBD1. Germline V lookup: CDR1 MGHRA, CDR2 YSYEKL. The CDR3 is made up of 15 amino acids. V shed 3 bases, J shed 6 bases, and the junction held 10 bases outside the gene matches.